This T cell receptor beta chain was captured by sequencing in a study of cytomegalovirus exposure and HLA in healthy donors. Study outcomes and limitations: The HLA-A and HLA-B alleles of most subjects were reportedly predicted accurately from TCR beta sequences.

Remarks on this clone: Its specificity is unknown.

V was cut by 3 bases and J by 7 bases, with 15 bases left in between. CDR1 KGHSH and CDR2 LQKENI come from the germline V gene. CDR3 length equals 15 residues. 60 Vbeta and 13 Jbeta primers were used in PCR. Generated by immunoSEQ multiplex PCR, the TCRdb table keeps only in-frame clones and is missing some. This table has 200,000 or so clones, around 86% appearing once. The clonotype originates from a woman between 50 and 59 years old in good health and CMV-seropositive. Sequencing was done on a sample of PBMCs. The J gene is TRBJ2-2, the V gene TRBV18; TRBD2 might be the D (6 bases). The CDR3 region has the DNA TGTGCCAGCTCACCGCGGGGCCTCTTTAGCGGGGAGCTGTTTTTT. Residues: CASSPRGLFSGELFF.